The clone carrying this T cell receptor beta chain was observed many times. Its antigen remains unknown. This entry comes from a study of T cells in Graves' hyperthyroidism and ophthalmopathy. Study-level results: Researchers found most expanded thyroid clonotypes above 0.001 in blood as well.

The CDR3 regions of TCR beta were amplified from RNA transcripts. The TCR CDR3 was amplified in a first-round RT-PCR using the HTBI primer set. MiXCR was run by TCRdb on the multiplex PCR reads, yielding one entry per CDR3 protein. The table includes about 480,000 distinct CDR3 sequences, about an eighth detected once. V was pared by 6 bases and J by 5 bases, with 10 bases between. In germline, CDR1 is WSHSY, CDR2 SAAADI. This CDR3 is built from 12 residues. Fresh peripheral blood, roughly 9.6 ml, was the source of the PBMCs. The J gene is TRBJ1-1, the V gene TRBV10-2, with D perhaps matching TRBD1 (6 bases). The sequence was collected from a woman younger than 35 with Graves' hyperthyroidism. The specimen sequenced was blood. The chain's CDR3 is CASSTGRTEAFF. CDR3 DNA: TGCGCCAGCAGCACAGGGAGGACTGAAGCTTTCTTT.